This is a list of T cell receptor beta chains from one sample in a study of CD8 T cells in Susac syndrome. Each CDR3 protein is one row after TCRdb ran MiXCR on the immunoSEQ multiplex PCR reads. The data hold 210,000 or so distinct CDR3 sequences, with 94% observed a single time. What was sequenced was CD4+ T cells from PBMCs. These receptors all come from a human donor with Susac syndrome. Both conserved end residues are part of each CDR3. Each record gives: clone size, J gene, D gene, V gene, CDR3 DNA, CDR3 protein. The D gene is left open where the match is weak. Size is stated for part of the rows, as once, few or many counts, or as a class when the clone is expanded.

clone_size: NA; j_call: TRBJ2-7; d_call: NA; v_call: TRBV29-1; cdr3_nt: TGCAGCGTTGAATCAGGACGCGGGCAGTACTTC; cdr3_aa: CSVESGRGQYF
clone_size: NA; j_call: TRBJ1-4; d_call: NA; v_call: TRBV7-8; cdr3_nt: TGTGCCAGCAGCTTTACCCCGACTACAACTAATGAAAAACTGTTTTTT; cdr3_aa: CASSFTPTTTNEKLFF
clone_size: NA; j_call: TRBJ1-1; d_call: NA; v_call: TRBV20-1; cdr3_nt: TGCAGTGCTAGAAGTGAGAACACTGAAGCTTTCTTT; cdr3_aa: CSARSENTEAFF
clone_size: NA; j_call: TRBJ1-5; d_call: NA; v_call: TRBV28; cdr3_nt: TGTGCCAGCAGTTCGAAAGGACCTAGCAATCAGCCCCAGCATTTT; cdr3_aa: CASSSKGPSNQPQHF
clone_size: NA; j_call: TRBJ1-2; d_call: NA; v_call: TRBV4-2; cdr3_nt: TGTGCCAGCAGCCAAGATCTGGGGGCCTATGGCTACACCTTC; cdr3_aa: CASSQDLGAYGYTF
clone_size: NA; j_call: TRBJ1-2; d_call: TRBD1; v_call: TRBV30; cdr3_nt: TGTGCCTGGGGTACCGGGACAGGAAACTATGGCTACACCTTC; cdr3_aa: CAWGTGTGNYGYTF
clone_size: NA; j_call: TRBJ1-2; d_call: NA; v_call: TRBV25-1; cdr3_nt: TGTGCCAGCAGTGACCCTCAACAACAGCCCAGGGGAGGCTACACCTTC; cdr3_aa: CASSDPQQQPRGGYTF
clone_size: NA; j_call: TRBJ2-5; d_call: NA; v_call: TRBV28; cdr3_nt: TGTGCCAGCACCATTCCCCGGGGGGCGGGGGAGACCCAGTACTTC; cdr3_aa: CASTIPRGAGETQYF
clone_size: NA; j_call: TRBJ2-5; d_call: TRBD1; v_call: TRBV29-1; cdr3_nt: TGCAGCGTTGGACAGGGGGCTGATGAGACCCAGTACTTC; cdr3_aa: CSVGQGADETQYF
clone_size: NA; j_call: TRBJ2-5; d_call: NA; v_call: TRBV19; cdr3_nt: TGTGCCAGTAGTATAGGGGGCGCGGGATCGGAGACCCAGTACTTC; cdr3_aa: CASSIGGAGSETQYF
clone_size: NA; j_call: TRBJ2-1; d_call: TRBD1; v_call: TRBV5-4; cdr3_nt: TGTGCCAGCAGCCCGACAGGGGGCGCCGTCGGAAATGAGCAGTTCTTC; cdr3_aa: CASSPTGGAVGNEQFF
clone_size: NA; j_call: TRBJ1-5; d_call: NA; v_call: TRBV28; cdr3_nt: TGTGCCAGCAAGACCCTCAGTAGCAATCAGCCCCAGCATTTT; cdr3_aa: CASKTLSSNQPQHF
clone_size: NA; j_call: TRBJ1-1; d_call: NA; v_call: TRBV5-1; cdr3_nt: TGCGCCAGCAGCCCACGGACAGAGTCTGAAGCTTTCTTT; cdr3_aa: CASSPRTESEAFF
clone_size: NA; j_call: TRBJ2-1; d_call: TRBD2; v_call: TRBV28; cdr3_nt: TGTGCCAGCAGTTTAGGACTTTGGAGCGGGGGGCCCTCCTACAATGAGCAGTTCTTC; cdr3_aa: CASSLGLWSGGPSYNEQFF
clone_size: NA; j_call: TRBJ1-2; d_call: TRBD1; v_call: TRBV6-5; cdr3_nt: TGTGCCAGCAGGGGGTCAGGGGGGTACTATGGCTACACCTTC; cdr3_aa: CASRGSGGYYGYTF
clone_size: few; j_call: TRBJ1-2; d_call: NA; v_call: TRBV6-5; cdr3_nt: TGTGCCAGCAGTTACGAAGGAGGGAACTATGGCTACACCTTC; cdr3_aa: CASSYEGGNYGYTF
clone_size: NA; j_call: TRBJ2-7; d_call: TRBD2; v_call: TRBV20-1; cdr3_nt: TGCAGTGCTAGAGATCAAGGACTAGCGGGGGACTACGAGCAGTACTTC; cdr3_aa: CSARDQGLAGDYEQYF
clone_size: NA; j_call: TRBJ2-1; d_call: TRBD2; v_call: TRBV20-1; cdr3_nt: TGCAGTGCTGATGCTCGGGGGGGCTCCTACAATGAGCAGTTCTTC; cdr3_aa: CSADARGGSYNEQFF
clone_size: NA; j_call: TRBJ2-2; d_call: TRBD1; v_call: TRBV29-1; cdr3_nt: TGCAGTGCCCGACAGGGAGTAACCGGGGAGCTGTTTTTT; cdr3_aa: CSARQGVTGELFF
clone_size: NA; j_call: TRBJ1-1; d_call: NA; v_call: TRBV29-1; cdr3_nt: TGCAGCGTTGGGGAGGAGGCGACTGAAGCTTTCTTT; cdr3_aa: CSVGEEATEAFF
clone_size: NA; j_call: TRBJ1-2; d_call: TRBD1; v_call: TRBV7-9; cdr3_nt: TGTGTCAGCAGCCCCGGGACAGGTTATGGCTACACCTTC; cdr3_aa: CVSSPGTGYGYTF
clone_size: NA; j_call: TRBJ2-2; d_call: NA; v_call: TRBV5-1; cdr3_nt: TGCGCCAGCAGCTTTGGGTTTTCGGATGCCCGGGAGCTGTTTTTT; cdr3_aa: CASSFGFSDARELFF
clone_size: few; j_call: TRBJ2-5; d_call: NA; v_call: TRBV7-8; cdr3_nt: TGTGCCAGCAGCCGAGCGCGAGAGACCCAGTACTTC; cdr3_aa: CASSRARETQYF
clone_size: NA; j_call: TRBJ2-7; d_call: NA; v_call: TRBV20-1; cdr3_nt: TGCAGTGCTAGTGCGGGCCACGGAGGGGCCGAGCAGTACTTC; cdr3_aa: CSASAGHGGAEQYF
clone_size: NA; j_call: TRBJ1-1; d_call: TRBD1; v_call: TRBV9; cdr3_nt: TGTGCCAGCAGCGGGGGGACAGCGAACACTGAAGCTTTCTTT; cdr3_aa: CASSGGTANTEAFF